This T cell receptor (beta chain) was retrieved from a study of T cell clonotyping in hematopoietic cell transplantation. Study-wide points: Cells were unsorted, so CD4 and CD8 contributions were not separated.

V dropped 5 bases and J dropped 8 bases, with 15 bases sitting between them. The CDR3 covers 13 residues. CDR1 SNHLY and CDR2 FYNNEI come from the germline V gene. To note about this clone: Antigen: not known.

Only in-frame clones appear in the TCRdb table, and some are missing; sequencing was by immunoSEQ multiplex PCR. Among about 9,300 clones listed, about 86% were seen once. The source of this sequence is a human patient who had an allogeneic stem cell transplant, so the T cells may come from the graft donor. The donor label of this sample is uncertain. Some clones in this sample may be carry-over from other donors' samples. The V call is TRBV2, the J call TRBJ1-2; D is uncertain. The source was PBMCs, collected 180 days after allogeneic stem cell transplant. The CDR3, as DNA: TGTGCCAGCAGTTGGACTCTCAGATCCGGCTACACCTTC. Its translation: CASSWTLRSGYTF.